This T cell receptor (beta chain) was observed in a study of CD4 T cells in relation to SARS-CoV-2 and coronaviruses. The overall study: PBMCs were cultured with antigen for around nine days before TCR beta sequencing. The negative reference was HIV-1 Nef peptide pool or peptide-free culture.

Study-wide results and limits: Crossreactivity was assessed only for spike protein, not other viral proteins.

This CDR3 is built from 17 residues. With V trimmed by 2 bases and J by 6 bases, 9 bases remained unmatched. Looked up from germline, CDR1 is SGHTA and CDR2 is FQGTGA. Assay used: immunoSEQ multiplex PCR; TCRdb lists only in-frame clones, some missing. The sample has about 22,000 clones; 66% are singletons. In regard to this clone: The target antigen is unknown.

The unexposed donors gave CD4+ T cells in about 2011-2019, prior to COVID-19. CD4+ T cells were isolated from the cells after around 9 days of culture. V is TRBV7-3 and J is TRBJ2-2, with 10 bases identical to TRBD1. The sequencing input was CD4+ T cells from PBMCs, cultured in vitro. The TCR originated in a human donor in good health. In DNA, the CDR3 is TGTGCCAGCAGCTTATTCCGGGACAGGGGTGCGCCCGGGGAGCTGTTTTTT. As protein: CASSLFRDRGAPGELFF.